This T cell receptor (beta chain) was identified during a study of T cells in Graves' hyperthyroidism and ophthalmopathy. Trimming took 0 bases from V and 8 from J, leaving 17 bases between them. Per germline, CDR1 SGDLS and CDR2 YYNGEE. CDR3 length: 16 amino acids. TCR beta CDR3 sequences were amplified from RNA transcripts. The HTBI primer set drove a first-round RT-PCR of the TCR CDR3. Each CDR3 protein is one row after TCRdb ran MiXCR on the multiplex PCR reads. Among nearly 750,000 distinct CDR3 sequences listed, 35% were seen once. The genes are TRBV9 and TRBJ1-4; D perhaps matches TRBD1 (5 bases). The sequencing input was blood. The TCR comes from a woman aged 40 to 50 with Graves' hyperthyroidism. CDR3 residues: CASSVAWSWGPEKLFF. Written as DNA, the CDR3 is TGTGCCAGCAGCGTAGCTTGGTCGTGGGGACCCGAAAAACTGTTTTTT. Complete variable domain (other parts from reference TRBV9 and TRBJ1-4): DSGVTQTPKHLITATGQRVTLRCSPRSGDLSVYWYQQSLDQGLQFLIQYYNGEERAKGNILERFSAQQFPDLHSELNLSSLELGDSALYFCASSVAWSWGPEKLFFGSGTQLSVL.